Presented here are 5 T cell receptor beta chains from one specimen sequenced in a study of cytomegalovirus exposure and HLA in healthy donors. Some clones are missing from TCRdb's copy, which holds only in-frame ones; the method was immunoSEQ multiplex PCR. The sample contains roughly 270,000 clones, 70% to 90% of which appear only once. The sequenced sample consisted of PBMCs. The origin of the receptors is a woman younger than 30 in good health and CMV-seronegative.

The rearrangement joins TRBV27 to TRBJ2-3, with D tentatively TRBD2 (5 bases). CDR3 length: 16 amino acids. V was trimmed by 1 base and J by 2 bases, leaving 13 bases between them. The germline V gene encodes CDR1 MNHEY and CDR2 SMNVEV (reference sequence). The CDR3 DNA reads TGTGCCAGCAGTTTATTCCGGGGTCCCCACACAGATACGCAGTATTTT. This encodes CASSLFRGPHTDTQYF.

The rearrangement links TRBV9 to TRBJ2-5, with 7 positions matching TRBD2. J was trimmed by 0 bases and V by 0 bases; bases with no gene match: 8. CDR1 and CDR2 (germline): SGDLS, YYNGEE. The CDR3 loop spans 17 amino acids. CDR3 in DNA: TGTGCCAGCAGCGTAGCGGGTAGCGGGCCCTACCAAGAGACCCAGTACTTC. Its protein is CASSVAGSGPYQETQYF. Full variable domain (outside the CDR3, taken from reference TRBV9 and TRBJ2-5): DSGVTQTPKHLITATGQRVTLRCSPRSGDLSVYWYQQSLDQGLQFLIQYYNGEERAKGNILERFSAQQFPDLHSELNLSSLELGDSALYFCASSVAGSGPYQETQYFGPGTRLLVL.

The chain has TRBV19 and TRBJ1-5, with 8 bases that match TRBD1. After removal of 5 bases from V and 4 bases from J, the junction contained 4 bases not matched to a gene. CDR1 and CDR2 from the germline V gene are LNHDA and SQIVND (reference sequence). CDR3 length: 14 amino acids. The CDR3 spells CASSPRQGNQPQHF. The CDR3 DNA is TGTGCCAGTAGTCCTCGACAGGGGAATCAGCCCCAGCATTTT.

The CDR3 sequence: CASSQDRATSGMGYEQYF. DNA for the CDR3: TGTGCCAGCAGCCAGGACCGCGCTACTAGCGGGATGGGCTACGAGCAGTACTTC. The chain links TRBV4-2 to TRBJ2-7; the match to TRBD2 covers 10 bases. There are 18 residues in the CDR3. V was pared by 3 bases and J by 3 bases, with 14 bases of the junction left unmatched. Germline V lookup: CDR1 LGHNA, CDR2 YNFKEQ.

This sequence joins TRBV7-6 and TRBJ2-3, with D maybe TRBD2 (5 bases). V lost 4 bases to trimming and J lost 4 bases, with 12 bases between them. This CDR3 is 14 amino acids long. CDR1 SGHVS and CDR2 FNYEAQ come from the germline V gene. The CDR3 DNA sequence: TGTGCCAGCAGCTCAGTATTTAGCGCAGATACGCAGTATTTT. It codes for CASSSVFSADTQYF.